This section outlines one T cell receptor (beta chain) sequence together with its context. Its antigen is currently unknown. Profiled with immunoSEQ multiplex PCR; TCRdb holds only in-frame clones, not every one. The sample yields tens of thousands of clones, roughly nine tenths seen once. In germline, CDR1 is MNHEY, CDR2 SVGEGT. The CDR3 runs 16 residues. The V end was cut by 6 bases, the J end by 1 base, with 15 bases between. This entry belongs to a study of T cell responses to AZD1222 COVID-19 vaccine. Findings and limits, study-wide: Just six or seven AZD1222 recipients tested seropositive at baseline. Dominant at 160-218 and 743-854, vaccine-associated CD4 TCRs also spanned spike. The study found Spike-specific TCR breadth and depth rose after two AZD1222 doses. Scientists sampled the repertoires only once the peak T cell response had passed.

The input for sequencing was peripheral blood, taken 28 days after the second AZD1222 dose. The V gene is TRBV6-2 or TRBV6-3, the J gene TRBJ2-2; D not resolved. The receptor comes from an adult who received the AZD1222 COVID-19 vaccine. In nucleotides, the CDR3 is TGTGCCAGCAGCTCCCTCGGACGGAAGAACACCGGGGAGCTGTTTTTT. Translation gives CASSSLGRKNTGELFF.